What follows are 11 T cell receptor beta chains derived from one specimen sequenced in a study of CD8+ T cells in alopecia areata. Sequencing relied on a cDNA template that was reverse transcribed from extracted RNA. Produced via immunoSEQ multiplex PCR; TCRdb's table is partial and in-frame only. This table has 100,000 to 150,000 clones, approximately 60% appearing once. The treatment was: oral pan-JAK inhibitor, 5-10 mg twice daily. The input for sequencing was CD4+ T cells sorted from blood, taken at week 4, from a patient treated with tofacitinib. The receptors come from a human donor with alopecia areata.

The rearrangement uses TRBV4-1 and TRBJ1-5; TRBD1 aligns across 10 bases. After removal of 2 bases from V and 7 bases from J, the junction contained 8 bases not matched to a gene. CDR3 length: 16 amino acids. Germline V gene data show CDR1 as MGHRA and CDR2 as YSYEKL. For the CDR3, the DNA is TGCGCCAGCAGCCAACCTGCGGGGACAGGGGACCAGCCCCAGCATTTT. It is translated as CASSQPAGTGDQPQHF.

The chain combines TRBV27 with TRBJ2-7; TRBD1 agrees at 9 bases. The V and J ends lost 6 bases and 3 bases, in that order; junction bases with no gene match: 0. The CDR3 is 12 residues long. Per germline, CDR1 MNHEY and CDR2 SMNVEV (reference sequence). The chain's CDR3 is CASRTGGYEQYF. The CDR3 DNA follows: TGTGCCAGCAGGACAGGGGGCTACGAGCAGTACTTC.

This clone was seen only a few times. The V call is TRBV5-1, the J call TRBJ2-3, with TRBD2 identical over 10 bases. CDR3 length equals 18 residues. V shed 0 bases, J shed 0 bases, and the junction held 7 bases outside the gene matches. Germline CDR1 and CDR2: SGHRS and YFSETQ. The CDR3 coding sequence is TGCGCCAGCAGCTTGGCTACGACTAGCGGGCCGAGCACAGATACGCAGTATTTT. Encoded protein: CASSLATTSGPSTDTQYF.

The rearrangement links TRBV5-6 to TRBJ2-3; D uncertain. CDR3 length: 13 residues. Germline CDR1 and CDR2: SGHDT and YYEEEE. V was trimmed by 4 bases and J by 4 bases, leaving 10 bases between them. The CDR3 loop is CASSDTRADTQYF. In DNA form, the CDR3 reads TGTGCCAGCAGCGATACAAGGGCAGATACGCAGTATTTT.

The chain combines TRBV7-9 with TRBJ2-3; the D gene is possibly TRBD2 (6 bases). This CDR3 comprises 13 residues. Germline V gives CDR1 SEHNR, CDR2 FQNEAQ (reference sequence). V was shortened by 5 bases and J by 4 bases, with 10 bases between the two germline ends. The DNA of the CDR3 is TGTGCCAGCAGCGGCCCGGGGGCAGATACGCAGTATTTT. It codes for CASSGPGADTQYF.

Only a few counts were recorded for this clone. V gene TRBV6-6 combines with J gene TRBJ1-5; D unclear. This CDR3 region has 15 residues. The V and J ends lost 2 bases and 1 base respectively, with 9 bases between them. CDR1 is MNHNY, CDR2 SVGAGI, per germline (reference sequence). For the CDR3, the DNA is TGTGCCAGCAGTTACATGGGCGGAAGCAATCAGCCCCAGCATTTT. Translation: CASSYMGGSNQPQHF.

CDR3 sequence reads: CSVEFRGRQETQYF. The CDR3 coding sequence is TGCAGCGTTGAATTCAGGGGGCGACAAGAGACCCAGTACTTC. The genes are TRBV29-1 and TRBJ2-5; 8 nucleotides match TRBD1. CDR3 length: 14 amino acids. Germline CDR1 reads SQVTM; CDR2 reads ANQGSEA. With V trimmed by 2 bases and J by 2 bases, 4 bases remained unmatched.

The rearrangement joins TRBV2 to TRBJ2-2; D possibly uses TRBD1 or TRBD2 (5 bases each). In germline, CDR1 is SNHLY, CDR2 FYNNEI. V dropped 6 bases and J dropped 4 bases, with 9 bases sitting between them. The CDR3 is 13 residues long. CDR3 DNA: TGTGCCAGCAGATCGGGACCCACCGGGGAGCTGTTTTTT. Amino acids: CASRSGPTGELFF. The variable domain in full, completed from reference TRBV2 and TRBJ2-2, reads EPEVTQTPSHQVTQMGQEVILRCVPISNHLYFYWYRQILGQKVEFLVSFYNNEISEKSEIFDDQFSVERPDGSNFTLKIRSTKLEDSAMYFCASRSGPTGELFFGEGSRLTVL.

The rearrangement joins TRBV15 to TRBJ2-7; D is perhaps TRBD2 (6 bases). V lost 3 bases and J 3 bases, leaving 9 bases between the germline ends. Germline CDR1 and CDR2: LNHNV and YYDKDF (reference sequence). This CDR3 has 13 amino acids. DNA for the CDR3: TGTGCCACCAGCAGTGAAGCGGGCTACGAGCAGTACTTC. This encodes CATSSEAGYEQYF.

This clone turned up a few times. The gene calls are TRBV25-1 and TRBJ2-1; tentatively, D is TRBD1 (5 bases). Trimming stripped 4 bases from V and 8 bases from J, with 15 bases between. Germline V CDR1 and CDR2: MGHDK, SYGVNS. There are 14 residues in the CDR3. CDR3 sequence (DNA): TGTGCCAGCAGTGCAGGGCTCCTTTTGGATGAGCAGTTCTTC. Encoded protein: CASSAGLLLDEQFF. Full variable domain (missing parts from reference TRBV25-1 and TRBJ2-1): EADIYQTPRYLVIGTGKKITLECSQTMGHDKMYWYQQDPGMELHLIHYSYGVNSTEKGDLSSESTVSRIRTEHFPLTLESARPSHTSQYLCASSAGLLLDEQFFGPGTRLTVL.

V usage is TRBV6-5 and J usage is TRBJ2-2; D gene uncertain. The germline V gene has CDR1 MNHEY and CDR2 SVGAGI. V shed 0 bases and J shed 7 bases, with 3 bases lying between them. This CDR3 comprises 12 residues. The CDR3 reads CASSYSYGELFF. CDR3 DNA: TGTGCCAGCAGTTACTCGTACGGGGAGCTGTTTTTT.